The TCR beta chain described here comes from a study of radiation and T cells in renal cell carcinoma. Findings and limits, study-wide: From baseline, blood top tumor clonotypes peaked at 2 weeks post-radiation. Baseline intratumoral clonotype presence is unknown without pretreatment biopsies.

Using immunoSEQ multiplex PCR, the repertoire was profiled, and TCRdb retains in-frame clones only, with some absent. The sample consists of about 64,000 clones, 60% to 85% of them appearing once. The time point here: blood 4 weeks post-SBRT, at nephrectomy. The treatment here: 15 Gy SBRT to primary tumor, nephrectomy 4 weeks later. As for this clone: The antigen is unknown.

The sample in question was blood, obtained from a patient whose treatment included radiotherapy and nephrectomy. This clonotype originated in a man in his 60s with renal cell carcinoma.

The CDR3 bases are TGCGCCAGCGGGACTTCCCCTAGGGGCACTGAAGCTTTCTTT. The encoded protein is CASGTSPRGTEAFF. The chain uses TRBV10-2 and TRBJ1-1, with D tentatively TRBD1 (5 bases). CDR3 length: 14 residues. The germline gives CDR1 WSHSY, CDR2 SAAADI. Trimming took 8 bases from V and 4 from J, leaving 17 bases between them.